This passage covers 9 T cell receptor beta chains from one sample sequenced in a study of blood T cell repertoires in COVID-19. The assay was immunoSEQ multiplex PCR, and TCRdb's table has in-frame clones only and misses some. This sample yields hundreds of thousands of clones, of which 75% to 85% are seen a single time; about 4.5% belongs to the top ten. Sequenced input: peripheral blood. These TCRs come from a woman aged 70-85 years with acute or convalescent COVID-19.

This clone was observed a single time. The rearrangement uses TRBV24-1 and TRBJ2-5; maybe TRBD2 (5 bases). The V gene's germline CDR1 is KGHDR and CDR2 SFDVKD. With 6 bases removed from V and 4 bases from J, the gap between germline ends came to 17 bases. The CDR3 sequence is 15 residues long. CDR3 DNA sequence: TGTGCCACCAGTTCGGACTTCTCGGCGGGAGAGACCCAGTACTTC. It codes for CATSSDFSAGETQYF.

The chain is built from TRBV6-5 and TRBJ1-5, with D maybe TRBD1 (6 bases). There are 15 residues in the CDR3. Germline lookup yields CDR1 MNHEY and CDR2 SVGAGI. Deletions cut 5 bases from V and 5 bases from J, with 16 bases between. The CDR3 sequence is CASSSGGRGYQPQHF. The CDR3 coding sequence is TGTGCCAGCAGTAGCGGAGGCAGGGGCTATCAGCCCCAGCATTTT.

The chain has TRBV12-3 or TRBV12-4 and TRBJ1-5; D is ambiguous. This CDR3 is built from 13 residues. Between the trimmed V and J ends, which lost 1 base and 3 bases, there was a span of 4 bases. This CDR3 is CASSLDNNQPQHF. The CDR3 coding sequence is TGTGCCAGCAGTTTAGACAACAATCAGCCCCAGCATTTT.

The chain has TRBV20-1 and TRBJ1-6, with D unresolved. The length of the CDR3 is 15 residues. The germline V gene encodes CDR1 DFQATT and CDR2 SNEGSKA (reference sequence). The germline V and J ends were trimmed by 3 bases and 1 base, with 10 bases remaining between them. CDR3 residues: CSASLPGSYNSPLHF. The CDR3 DNA is TGCAGTGCTAGTTTGCCGGGATCCTATAATTCACCCCTCCACTTT.

This chain joins TRBV28 and TRBJ1-2, with 8 bases fitting TRBD1. Germline V gene data show CDR1 as MDHEN and CDR2 as SYDVKM. V shed 6 bases, J shed 7 bases, and the junction held 13 bases outside the gene matches. The CDR3 consists of 15 residues. CDR3 DNA: TGTGCCAGCAGACCTACTACCGGGACAGGCATTGGCTACACCTTC. The encoded protein is CASRPTTGTGIGYTF.

This clone was detected only a few times. This rearrangement joins TRBV19 to TRBJ2-2; 7 bases map to TRBD1. V trimming: 6 bases; J trimming: 5 bases; junction bases outside the gene matches: 9. The CDR3 runs to 15 residues. Germline lookup yields CDR1 LNHDA and CDR2 SQIVND (reference sequence). In DNA form, the CDR3 reads TGTGCCAGTAGAGAAGGGGGCGCCCGAACCGGGGAGCTGTTTTTT. This translates into CASREGGARTGELFF.

The chain combines TRBV7-2 with TRBJ2-7; D is uncertain. The CDR3 extends over 15 amino acids. With 0 bases removed from V and 2 bases from J, the gap between germline ends came to 11 bases. Germline CDR1 SGHTA, CDR2 FQGNSA. The CDR3 DNA is TGTGCCAGCAGCTTAGCGGTGGGTAGCACCTACGAGCAGTACTTC. Encoded protein: CASSLAVGSTYEQYF.

This sequence joins TRBV7-9 and TRBJ2-5, with D maybe TRBD2 (5 bases). The CDR3 has 13 amino acids. Germline assignment: CDR1 SEHNR and CDR2 FQNEAQ (reference sequence). With 5 bases removed from V and 4 bases from J, the gap between germline ends came to 11 bases. CDR3 protein: CASSRREGETQYF. CDR3 bases: TGTGCCAGCAGCCGCCGGGAAGGAGAGACCCAGTACTTC.

This sequence joins TRBV24-1 and TRBJ2-1; D is possibly TRBD1 (6 bases). V gave up 3 bases and J gave up 0 bases, with 14 bases separating them. Germline V gene lookup returns CDR1 KGHDR and CDR2 SFDVKD. The CDR3 has 17 residues. In DNA form, the CDR3 reads TGTGCCACCAGTGATCAGACAGGAGTAGGCTCCTACAATGAGCAGTTCTTC. Its translation is CATSDQTGVGSYNEQFF.